The 22 T cell receptor beta chains reported below all come from one sample, sequenced in a study of cytomegalovirus exposure and HLA in healthy donors. A multiplex PCR was run with 60 Vbeta primers and 13 Jbeta primers. The assay was immunoSEQ multiplex PCR, and TCRdb's table has in-frame clones only and misses some. The repertoire holds some 120,000 clones, with about four fifths as singletons. The sequenced sample consisted of PBMCs. Every receptor here comes from a man aged 30 to 45 in good health and CMV-seronegative.

This sequence joins TRBV6-5 and TRBJ2-2; 8 bases are a match to TRBD1. Trimming cost V 8 bases and J 1 base; bases outside gene matches: 3. The CDR3 is 14 amino acids. The germline CDR1 and CDR2 sequences are MNHEY and SVGAGI. CDR3 in DNA: TGTGCCAGCCGGACAGGGATGAACACCGGGGAGCTGTTTTTT. The encoded protein is CASRTGMNTGELFF.

The chain combines TRBV4-3 with TRBJ1-5; the D gene is possibly TRBD1 (5 bases). The germline V gene encodes CDR1 LGHNA and CDR2 YSLEER. CDR3 length: 14 amino acids. With 3 bases removed from V and 3 bases from J, the gap between germline ends came to 9 bases. The CDR3 reads CASSHRQSNQPQHF. In DNA, the CDR3 is TGCGCCAGCAGCCACCGACAGTCCAATCAGCCCCAGCATTTT.

This sequence joins TRBV10-2 and TRBJ2-5, with 9 bases identical to TRBD1. The V and J ends lost 8 bases and 1 base, in that order; junction bases with no gene match: 2. The germline V gene encodes CDR1 WSHSY and CDR2 SAAADI. CDR3 length: 13 residues. DNA of the CDR3: TGCGCCAGCTGGGACAGGGCCCAAGAGACCCAGTACTTC. The encoded protein is CASWDRAQETQYF.

The chain couples TRBV10-1 to TRBJ2-1, with D hard to call. CDR3 length: 15 amino acids. V was trimmed by 4 bases and J by 0 bases, leaving 10 bases between them. CDR1 WNHNN and CDR2 SYGVQD come from the germline V gene (reference sequence). The CDR3 coding sequence is TGCGCCAGCAGTGTACGTCCGAGCTCCTACAATGAGCAGTTCTTC. It specifies CASSVRPSSYNEQFF.

CDR3 bases: TGTGCCAGCAACTCTCGGTCAGATACGCAGTATTTT. Translated: CASNSRSDTQYF. The chain couples TRBV28 to TRBJ2-3, with D unclear. The V end lost 7 bases, the J end lost 4 bases, and 9 bases lay between the germline ends. This CDR3 contains 12 residues. CDR1 is MDHEN and CDR2 is SYDVKM in the germline V gene.

This sequence joins TRBV27 and TRBJ2-7; D might be TRBD1 (6 bases). This CDR3 has 14 residues. The ends were cut back, 6 bases at V and 0 bases at J, with 12 bases in the middle. The germline V gene has CDR1 MNHEY and CDR2 SMNVEV (reference sequence). The CDR3 sequence is CASRDTGSSYEQYF. The CDR3 region has the DNA TGTGCCAGCAGGGACACAGGGAGCTCCTACGAGCAGTACTTC.

J is TRBJ2-1 and V is TRBV27, with TRBD2 as a possible D gene (5 bases). CDR1 and CDR2 (germline): MNHEY, SMNVEV (reference sequence). V gave up 1 base and J gave up 6 bases, with 13 bases separating them. The CDR3 is 15 amino acids. This CDR3 reads CASSLFPERANEQFF. The DNA of the CDR3 is TGTGCCAGCAGTTTATTCCCAGAGAGGGCCAATGAGCAGTTCTTC.

This clone was recorded once. The J gene is TRBJ1-2, the V gene TRBV18, with TRBD1 matching over 10 bases. The trim removed 3 bases at V and 8 bases at J, leaving 6 bases unmatched. Germline CDR1 and CDR2: KGHSH and LQKENI. This CDR3 contains 14 residues. CDR3: CASSPQGQGEGYTF. CDR3 nucleotides: TGTGCCAGCTCACCCCAAGGACAGGGGGAAGGCTACACCTTC.

The CDR3: CASSLEGDNSPLHF. Written as DNA, the CDR3 is TGTGCCAGCAGCTTAGAGGGGGATAATTCACCCCTCCACTTT. This chain links TRBV5-5 with TRBJ1-6, with D maybe TRBD1 (6 bases). V dropped 2 bases and J dropped 5 bases, with 8 bases sitting between them. The CDR3 length is 14 residues. Germline V gives CDR1 SGHKS, CDR2 YYEKEE (reference sequence).

V gene TRBV2 combines with J gene TRBJ1-2, with D unresolved. V lost 2 bases and J lost 2, with 18 bases in between. Germline V CDR1 and CDR2: SNHLY, FYNNEI. This CDR3 comprises 17 residues. The CDR3 loop reads CASSESFLSLRNYGYTF. Written as DNA, the CDR3 is TGTGCCAGCAGTGAAAGTTTCTTGAGTCTAAGAAACTATGGCTACACCTTC.

The CDR3 sequence is CASSDSMRSGGLSKTQYF. The CDR3 nucleotides are TGTGCCAGCAGTGACTCGATGAGGAGCGGGGGACTTTCGAAGACCCAGTACTTC. The chain combines TRBV6-4 with TRBJ2-5, with 8 bases aligning to TRBD2. V lost 0 bases to trimming and J lost 6 bases; unmatched junction nucleotides: 15. This CDR3 is 18 amino acids long. Germline V gene sequence: CDR1 MRHNA, CDR2 SNTAGT.

V and J are TRBV5-4 and TRBJ2-4, with a possible D match to TRBD2 (7 bases). Trimming shortened V by 4 bases and J by 6 bases, and 17 bases separated the two germline ends. CDR1 and CDR2 (germline): SGHNT, YYREEE (reference sequence). This CDR3 has 15 amino acids. In DNA, the CDR3 is TGTGCCAGCAGCCCGGAGGGGGGGGGCGCAAACATTCAGTACTTC. Protein: CASSPEGGGANIQYF.

This chain joins TRBV29-1 and TRBJ2-7; no clear D gene. CDR1 and CDR2 (germline): SQVTM, ANQGSEA. This CDR3 spans 12 amino acids. V gave up 6 bases and J gave up 2 bases, with 11 bases separating them. CDR3 nucleotides: TGCAGCGTCGAGAGTCAGGCCTACGAGCAGTACTTC. It codes for CSVESQAYEQYF.

This rearrangement joins TRBV28 to TRBJ2-7, with unresolved D. CDR3 size: 15 residues. Germline lookup yields CDR1 MDHEN and CDR2 SYDVKM. Deletions cut 6 bases from V and 2 bases from J, with 17 bases between. The CDR3 protein is CASRHIRGGAYEQYF. CDR3 nucleotide sequence: TGTGCCAGCAGACATATCAGAGGCGGCGCCTACGAGCAGTACTTC.

J is TRBJ1-5 and V is TRBV10-3; no reliable D call. This CDR3 has 13 amino acids. Germline values: CDR1 ENHRY, CDR2 SYGVKD. V was clipped by 0 bases and J by 12 bases, with 12 bases between them. The CDR3 here is CAISESERGLQHF. As DNA, the CDR3 is TGTGCCATCAGTGAGTCTGAACGAGGGCTCCAGCATTTT.

The chain is built from TRBV5-1 and TRBJ2-5; 7 nucleotides agree with TRBD1. CDR3 size: 14 residues. V lost 4 bases and J lost 2; bases outside the gene matches: 5. CDR1 and CDR2 from the germline V gene are SGHRS and YFSETQ. The CDR3 loop reads CASSPGDRQETQYF. CDR3 bases: TGCGCCAGCAGCCCCGGGGACAGACAAGAGACCCAGTACTTC.

Comments on this clone: This sample also contains other DNA sequences that code for the same CDR3. CDR3 sequence: CASSLGQQETQYF. The CDR3 DNA reads as TGCGCCAGCAGCTTGGGGCAGCAAGAGACCCAGTACTTC. This chain joins TRBV5-1 and TRBJ2-5; D remains ambiguous. The length of the CDR3 is 13 residues. The ends were cut back, 0 bases at V and 2 bases at J, with 5 bases in the middle. The germline V gene encodes CDR1 SGHRS and CDR2 YFSETQ.

This clone was seen a single time. The chain carries TRBV28 and TRBJ2-2, with D unclear. Trimming stripped 3 bases from V and 5 bases from J, with 4 bases between. This CDR3 is 12 amino acids long. CDR1 and CDR2 (germline): MDHEN, SYDVKM. This chain's CDR3 is CASSFETGELFF. DNA of the CDR3: TGTGCCAGCAGTTTCGAGACCGGGGAGCTGTTTTTT.

The rearrangement uses TRBV7-2 and TRBJ1-6; 8 bases fit TRBD1. Unmatched junction bases numbered 1, after V lost 2 bases and J lost 7 bases. Germline V gene lookup returns CDR1 SGHTA and CDR2 FQGNSA. The CDR3 length is 14 residues. As DNA, the CDR3 is TGTGCCAGCAGCTTATACAGGGGGAATTCACCCCTCCACTTT. It specifies CASSLYRGNSPLHF.

The V call is TRBV19, the J call TRBJ2-2; 10 bases fit TRBD1. The germline V gene has CDR1 LNHDA and CDR2 SQIVND (reference sequence). This CDR3 comprises 16 residues. Losses at the gene ends were 3 bases for V and 6 bases for J; bases not matched to a gene: 7. In DNA form, the CDR3 reads TGTGCCAGTAGTATCAGCGACAGGGGGCGCTCCGGGGAGCTGTTTTTT. Protein product: CASSISDRGRSGELFF.

The chain has TRBV6-1 and TRBJ2-2; the match to TRBD1 covers 7 bases. Losses at the gene ends were 4 bases for V and 7 bases for J; bases not matched to a gene: 6. The length of the CDR3 is 14 residues. Germline loops: CDR1 MNHNS, CDR2 SASEGT. The chain's CDR3 is CASSVQGSDGELFF. CDR3 bases: TGTGCCAGCAGTGTACAGGGGTCGGACGGGGAGCTGTTTTTT.

Here the CDR3 reads CASSSQGRTEAFF. CDR3 bases: TGTGCCAGCAGTTCACAGGGAAGAACTGAAGCTTTCTTT. The chain has TRBV27 and TRBJ1-1; D is possibly TRBD1 (6 bases). CDR3 length: 13 residues. Germline V lookup: CDR1 MNHEY, CDR2 SMNVEV (reference sequence). The V and J ends lost 4 bases and 5 bases respectively, with 11 bases between them.